The rows below give T cell receptor beta chains drawn from one sample of a study of human T cells and chemical hapten exposure. Each CDR3 protein is one row after TCRdb ran MiXCR on the reads. The data show around 120,000 distinct CDR3 sequences, more than 8.5% seen once. The sample comprised whole blood. Receptors originate from a human donor in good health. Some clones in this sample may be carry-over from other donors' samples. Both conserved end residues are part of each CDR3. D genes are given only for firm matches. Size is omitted from some rows. Given values are once, few, many or a class for expanded clones.

TRBJ2-4 NA TRBV7-9 NA TGTGCCAGCAACCCTATGACTGGCATTCAGTACTTC CASNPMTGIQYF
TRBJ1-4 NA TRBV25-1 many TGTGCCAGCAGTGAGCAGGGGAGTAATGAAAAACTGTTTTTT CASSEQGSNEKLFF
TRBJ2-1 TRBD2 TRBV6-1 NA TGTGCCAGCACCATGGGACTAGCGAGTGTCGATGAGCAGTTCTTC CASTMGLASVDEQFF
TRBJ1-1 TRBD1 TRBV20-1 many TGCAGTGCTAGATCGACAGGGGCCGGCACTGAAGCTTTCTTT CSARSTGAGTEAFF
TRBJ2-5 TRBD2 TRBV11-2 few TGTGCCAGCAGCTTAGGGCCCGGGAGGGCCAGCCCACAAGAGACCCAGTACTTC CASSLGPGRASPQETQYF
TRBJ1-6 TRBD1 TRBV5-1 NA TGCGCCAGCAGCCCGGGACAGCCTAATTCACCCCTCCACTTT CASSPGQPNSPLHF
TRBJ1-4 NA TRBV4-3 few TGCGCCAGCAGCCACCTACAGGGTCAACTGTTTTTT CASSHLQGQLFF
TRBJ2-1 TRBD2 TRBV6-1 NA TGTGCCAGCAGTGATCGGGCTAGCGGGCACAATGAGCAGTTCTTC CASSDRASGHNEQFF
TRBJ2-1 NA TRBV18 NA TGTGCCAGCTCACAAGGAGGGGGTAATGAGCAGTTCTTC CASSQGGGNEQFF
TRBJ2-7 NA TRBV5-1 NA TGCGCCAGCAGCTTGGAGGTCTCCTACGAGCAGTACTTC CASSLEVSYEQYF
TRBJ2-2 NA TRBV6-6 NA TGTGCCAGCAGTTACTCTCAGGGACATATCACCGGGGAGCTGTTTTTT CASSYSQGHITGELFF
TRBJ1-1 NA TRBV29-1 many TGCAGCGTTCGGGACGGGACGAACACTGAAGCTTTCTTT CSVRDGTNTEAFF
TRBJ2-5 TRBD2 TRBV18 few TGTGCCAGCTCACCACCCGGGACTAGCGGGAGTGAGACCCAGTACTTC CASSPPGTSGSETQYF
TRBJ2-3 NA TRBV5-1 few TGCGCCAGCAGAAGAGGATCTAGCACAGATACGCAGTATTTT CASRRGSSTDTQYF